This T cell receptor beta chain was sequenced in a study of OX40 agonist ivuxolimab in advanced cancers. Study-level background: Patients enrolled in dose escalation were diagnosed with hepatocellular carcinoma, melanoma, renal cell or head and neck cancer. A history of anti-PD-1, anti-PD-L1 or anti-CTLA-4 therapy was acceptable, and more than 30% had some.

Libraries were prepared by immunoSEQ multiplex PCR; TCRdb keeps only in-frame clonotypes and omits some of them. The sample contains 55,000 to 65,000 clones, approximately 90% of which appear only once. Cycle 7 day 1, cycle 4 day 1, and baseline were the timepoints at which blood was sampled. The CDR3 has 12 amino acids. Trimming pared 8 bases from V and 2 bases from J, leaving 9 bases between. Germline V gene lookup returns CDR1 LNHDA and CDR2 SQIVND (reference sequence). The sequence derives from an adult with an advanced solid tumor such as melanoma, head and neck, liver or kidney cancer. This specimen consisted of CD4+ or CD8+ T cells sorted from blood, obtained in a trial of the OX40 agonist ivuxolimab. The V and J genes are TRBV19 and TRBJ2-5, with D possibly TRBD2 on 5 matching bases. The CDR3 loop reads CASGGRQETQYF. The CDR3 coding sequence is TGTGCCAGTGGTGGGAGACAAGAGACCCAGTACTTC.